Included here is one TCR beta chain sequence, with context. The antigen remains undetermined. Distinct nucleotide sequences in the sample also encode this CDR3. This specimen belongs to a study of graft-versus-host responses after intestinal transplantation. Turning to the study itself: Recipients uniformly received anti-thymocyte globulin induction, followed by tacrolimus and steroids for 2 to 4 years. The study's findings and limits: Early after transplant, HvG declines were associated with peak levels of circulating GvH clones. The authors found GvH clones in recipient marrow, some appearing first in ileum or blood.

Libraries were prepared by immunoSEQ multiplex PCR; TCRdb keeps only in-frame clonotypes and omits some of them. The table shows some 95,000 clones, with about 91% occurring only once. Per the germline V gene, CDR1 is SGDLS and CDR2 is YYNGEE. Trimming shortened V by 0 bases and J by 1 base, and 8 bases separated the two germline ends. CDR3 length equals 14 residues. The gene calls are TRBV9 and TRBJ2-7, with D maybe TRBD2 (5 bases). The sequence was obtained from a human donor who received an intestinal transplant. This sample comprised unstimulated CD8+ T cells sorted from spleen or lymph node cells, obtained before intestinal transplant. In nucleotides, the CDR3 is TGTGCCAGCAGCGTAGGCAGCGGATCCTACGAGCAGTACTTC. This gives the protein CASSVGSGSYEQYF.